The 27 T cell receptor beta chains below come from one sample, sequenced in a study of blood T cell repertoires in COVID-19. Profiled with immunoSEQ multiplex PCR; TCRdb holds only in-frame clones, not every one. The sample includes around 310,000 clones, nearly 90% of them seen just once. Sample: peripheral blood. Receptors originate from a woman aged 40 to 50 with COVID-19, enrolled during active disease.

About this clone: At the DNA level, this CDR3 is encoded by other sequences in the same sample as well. CDR3 bases: TGTGCCAGCAGTTACTTTCGCCAGGGGGCGAACGAGCAGTACTTC. This gives the protein CASSYFRQGANEQYF. V usage is TRBV6-5 and J usage is TRBJ2-7; 8 nucleotides line up with TRBD1. This CDR3 contains 15 residues. CDR1 and CDR2 from the germline V gene are MNHEY and SVGAGI. The trim removed 1 base at V and 5 bases at J, leaving 7 bases unmatched.

CDR3 DNA: TGTGCCAGCAGTATCCGGGCTAACTATGGCTACACCTTC. As protein: CASSIRANYGYTF. The gene calls are TRBV6-2 or TRBV6-3 and TRBJ1-2; no definite D call. V lost 5 bases and J 0 bases, leaving 7 bases between the germline ends. The germline V gene has CDR1 MNHEY and CDR2 SVGEGT. This CDR3 has 13 amino acids.

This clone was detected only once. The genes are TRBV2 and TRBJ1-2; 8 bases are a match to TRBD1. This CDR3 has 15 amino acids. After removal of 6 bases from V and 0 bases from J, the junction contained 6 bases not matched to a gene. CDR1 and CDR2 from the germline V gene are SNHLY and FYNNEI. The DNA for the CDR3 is TGTGCCAGCAGCGGGACAGGAGACTCTAACTATGGCTACACCTTC. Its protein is CASSGTGDSNYGYTF.

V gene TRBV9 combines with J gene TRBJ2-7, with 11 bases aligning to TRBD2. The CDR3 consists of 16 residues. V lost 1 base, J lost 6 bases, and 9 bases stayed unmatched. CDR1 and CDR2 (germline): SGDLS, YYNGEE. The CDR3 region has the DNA TGTGCCAGCAGCGTATCTCCAGGGCTAGCGGGAGGCGAGCAGTACTTC. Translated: CASSVSPGLAGGEQYF. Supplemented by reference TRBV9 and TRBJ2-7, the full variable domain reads DSGVTQTPKHLITATGQRVTLRCSPRSGDLSVYWYQQSLDQGLQFLIQYYNGEERAKGNILERFSAQQFPDLHSELNLSSLELGDSALYFCASSVSPGLAGGEQYFGPGTRLTVT.

This chain's CDR3 is CASSRDRQYYGYTF. CDR3 nucleotide sequence: TGTGCCAGCAGCAGAGACCGACAGTACTATGGCTACACCTTC. The chain uses TRBV5-6 and TRBJ1-2; possibly TRBD1 for D (5 bases). This CDR3 region has 14 residues. CDR1 is SGHDT and CDR2 is YYEEEE in the germline V gene. V lost 4 bases to trimming and J lost 3 bases, with 13 bases between them.

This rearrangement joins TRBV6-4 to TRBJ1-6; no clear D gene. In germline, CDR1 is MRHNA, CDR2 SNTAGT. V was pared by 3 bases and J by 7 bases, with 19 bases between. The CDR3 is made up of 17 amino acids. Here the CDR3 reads CASSESAVPMENSPLHF. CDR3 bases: TGTGCCAGCAGTGAATCGGCAGTCCCCATGGAGAATTCACCCCTCCACTTT.

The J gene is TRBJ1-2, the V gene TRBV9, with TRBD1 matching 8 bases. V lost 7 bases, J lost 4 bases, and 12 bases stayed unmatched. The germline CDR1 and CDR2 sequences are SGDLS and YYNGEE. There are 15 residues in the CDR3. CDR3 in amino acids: CASDGQGHGSYGYTF. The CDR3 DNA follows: TGTGCCAGCGACGGACAGGGACACGGTTCCTATGGCTACACCTTC.

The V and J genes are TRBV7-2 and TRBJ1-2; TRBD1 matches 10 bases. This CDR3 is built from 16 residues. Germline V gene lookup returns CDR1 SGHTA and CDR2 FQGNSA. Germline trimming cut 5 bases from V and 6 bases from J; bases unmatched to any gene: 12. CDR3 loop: CASSADRGPFRDGYTF. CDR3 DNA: TGTGCCAGCAGCGCAGACAGGGGGCCGTTTCGAGATGGCTACACCTTC. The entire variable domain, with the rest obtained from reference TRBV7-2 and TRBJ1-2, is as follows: GAGVSQSPSNKVTEKGKDVELRCDPISGHTALYWYRQSLGQGLEFLIYFQGNSAPDKSGLPSDRFSAERTGGSVSTLTIQRTQQEDSAVYLCASSADRGPFRDGYTFGSGTRLTVV.

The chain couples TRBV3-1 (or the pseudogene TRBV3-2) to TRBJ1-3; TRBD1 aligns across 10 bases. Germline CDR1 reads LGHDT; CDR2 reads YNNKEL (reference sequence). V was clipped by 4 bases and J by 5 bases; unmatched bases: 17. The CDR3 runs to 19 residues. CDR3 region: CASSLSGTGVSKGRNTIYF. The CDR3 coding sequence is TGTGCCAGCAGCCTTTCCGGGACAGGGGTTTCTAAGGGGAGAAACACCATATATTTT.

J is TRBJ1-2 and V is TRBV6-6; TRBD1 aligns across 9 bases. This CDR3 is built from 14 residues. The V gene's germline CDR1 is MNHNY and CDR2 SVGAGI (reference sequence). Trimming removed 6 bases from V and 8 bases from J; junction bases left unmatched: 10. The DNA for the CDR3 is TGTGCCAGCAGGATTACAGGGGGCGCTTGGGGCTACACCTTC. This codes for CASRITGGAWGYTF.

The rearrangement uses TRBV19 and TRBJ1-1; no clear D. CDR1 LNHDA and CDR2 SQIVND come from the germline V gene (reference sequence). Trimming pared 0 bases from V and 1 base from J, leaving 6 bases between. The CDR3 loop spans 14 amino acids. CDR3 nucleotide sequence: TGTGCCAGTAGTATAGACGGTGAGAACACTGAAGCTTTCTTT. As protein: CASSIDGENTEAFF.

The CDR3 DNA reads TGTGCCAGCAGCTTAACAACAGGGGGCTGGTGGTCGGAGTACGAGCAGTACTTC. This encodes CASSLTTGGWWSEYEQYF. The chain carries TRBV5-6 and TRBJ2-7; 9 positions agree with TRBD1. The CDR3 is 18 amino acids. Germline-derived CDR1 and CDR2 are SGHDT and YYEEEE. J lost 4 bases, V lost 2 bases, and 16 bases had no gene match.

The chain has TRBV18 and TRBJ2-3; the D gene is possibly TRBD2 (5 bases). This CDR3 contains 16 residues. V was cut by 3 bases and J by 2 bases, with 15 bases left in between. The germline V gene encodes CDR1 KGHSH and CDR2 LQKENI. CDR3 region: CASSPRADGPTDTQYF. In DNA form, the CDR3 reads TGTGCCAGCTCACCGAGGGCGGATGGGCCCACAGATACGCAGTATTTT.

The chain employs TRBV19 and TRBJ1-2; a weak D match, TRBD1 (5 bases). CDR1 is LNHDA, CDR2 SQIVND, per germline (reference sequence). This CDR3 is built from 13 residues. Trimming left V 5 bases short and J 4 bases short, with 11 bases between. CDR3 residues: CASSGGVIYGYTF. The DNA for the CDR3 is TGTGCCAGTAGTGGGGGGGTGATCTATGGCTACACCTTC.

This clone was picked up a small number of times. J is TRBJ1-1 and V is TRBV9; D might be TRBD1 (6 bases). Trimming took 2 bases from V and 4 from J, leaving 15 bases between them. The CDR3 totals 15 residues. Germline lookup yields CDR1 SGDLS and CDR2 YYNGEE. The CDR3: CASSVSGTRGTEAFF. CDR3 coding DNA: TGTGCCAGCAGCGTGTCCGGGACAAGGGGCACTGAAGCTTTCTTT.

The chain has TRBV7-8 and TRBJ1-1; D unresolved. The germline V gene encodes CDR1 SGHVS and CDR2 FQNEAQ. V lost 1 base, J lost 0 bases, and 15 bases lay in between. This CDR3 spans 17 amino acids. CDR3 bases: TGTGCCAGCAGCTTAGTAGGCGGCAGACGACTGAACACTGAAGCTTTCTTT. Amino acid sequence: CASSLVGGRRLNTEAFF.

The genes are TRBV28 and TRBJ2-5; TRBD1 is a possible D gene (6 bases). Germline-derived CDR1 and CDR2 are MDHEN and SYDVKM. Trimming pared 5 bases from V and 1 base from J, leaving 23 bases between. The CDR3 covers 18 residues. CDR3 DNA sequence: TGTGCCAGCAGTCATATGCAGAGGGGGAAATGGCTCCAAGAGACCCAGTACTTC. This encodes CASSHMQRGKWLQETQYF. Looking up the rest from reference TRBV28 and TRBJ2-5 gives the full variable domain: DVKVTQSSRYLVKRTGEKVFLECVQDMDHENMFWYRQDPGLGLRLIYFSYDVKMKEKGDIPEGYSVSREKKERFSLILESASTNQTSMYLCASSHMQRGKWLQETQYFGPGTRLLVL.

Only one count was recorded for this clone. CDR3 sequence (DNA): TGTGCCAGCAGCGTAGACCCGAATCGGGGCGGGGAGCTGTTTTTT. Protein: CASSVDPNRGGELFF. The gene calls are TRBV9 and TRBJ2-2, with D possibly being TRBD2 (5 bases). Germline lookup yields CDR1 SGDLS and CDR2 YYNGEE. V lost 0 bases and J 7 bases, leaving 13 bases between the germline ends. The CDR3 extends over 15 amino acids.

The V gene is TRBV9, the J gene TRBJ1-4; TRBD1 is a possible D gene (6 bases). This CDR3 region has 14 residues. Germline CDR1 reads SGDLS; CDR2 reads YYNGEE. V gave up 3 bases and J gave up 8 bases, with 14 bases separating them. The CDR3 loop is CASSATGSNEKLFF. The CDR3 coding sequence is TGTGCCAGCAGCGCTACAGGGAGCAACGAAAAACTGTTTTTT.

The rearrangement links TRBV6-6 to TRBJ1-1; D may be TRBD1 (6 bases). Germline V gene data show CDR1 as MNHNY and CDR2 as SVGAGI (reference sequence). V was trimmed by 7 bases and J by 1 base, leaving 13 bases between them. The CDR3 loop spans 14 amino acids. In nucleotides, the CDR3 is TGTGCCAGCACATTCTCGGGACAGAACACTGAAGCTTTCTTT. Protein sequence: CASTFSGQNTEAFF.

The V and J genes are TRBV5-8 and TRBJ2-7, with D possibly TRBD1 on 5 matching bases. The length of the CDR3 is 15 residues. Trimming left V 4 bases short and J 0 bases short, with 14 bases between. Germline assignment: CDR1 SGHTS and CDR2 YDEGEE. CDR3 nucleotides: TGTGCCAGCAGCACCGTGACAGTTAACTCCTACGAGCAGTACTTC. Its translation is CASSTVTVNSYEQYF.

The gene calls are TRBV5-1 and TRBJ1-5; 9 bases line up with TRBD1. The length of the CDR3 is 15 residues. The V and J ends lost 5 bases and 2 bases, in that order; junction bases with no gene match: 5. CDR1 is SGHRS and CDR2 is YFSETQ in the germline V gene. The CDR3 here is CASRATGGGNQPQHF. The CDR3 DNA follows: TGCGCCAGCAGGGCTACAGGGGGCGGCAATCAGCCCCAGCATTTT.

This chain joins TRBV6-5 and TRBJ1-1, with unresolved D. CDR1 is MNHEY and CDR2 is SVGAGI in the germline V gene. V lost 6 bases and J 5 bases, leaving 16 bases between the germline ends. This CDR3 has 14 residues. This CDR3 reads CASRTRMPGTEAFF. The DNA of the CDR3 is TGTGCCAGCAGAACACGGATGCCGGGAACTGAAGCTTTCTTT.

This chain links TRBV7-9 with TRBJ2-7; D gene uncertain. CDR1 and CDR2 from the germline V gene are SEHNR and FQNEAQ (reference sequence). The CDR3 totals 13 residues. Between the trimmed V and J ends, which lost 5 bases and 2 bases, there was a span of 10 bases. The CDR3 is CASSDQVTYEQYF. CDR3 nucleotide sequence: TGTGCCAGCAGCGACCAGGTTACCTACGAGCAGTACTTC. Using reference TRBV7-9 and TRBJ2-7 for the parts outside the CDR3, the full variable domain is DTGVSQNPRHKITKRGQNVTFRCDPISEHNRLYWYRQTLGQGPEFLTYFQNEAQLEKSRLLSDRFSAERPKGSFSTLEIQRTEQGDSAMYLCASSDQVTYEQYFGPGTRLTVT.

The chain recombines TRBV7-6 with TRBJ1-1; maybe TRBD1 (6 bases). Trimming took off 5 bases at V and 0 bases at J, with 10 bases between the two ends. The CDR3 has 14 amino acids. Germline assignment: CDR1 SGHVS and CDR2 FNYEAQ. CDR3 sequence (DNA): TGTGCCAGCAGCCAGGACAGTCTGAACACTGAAGCTTTCTTT. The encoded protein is CASSQDSLNTEAFF.

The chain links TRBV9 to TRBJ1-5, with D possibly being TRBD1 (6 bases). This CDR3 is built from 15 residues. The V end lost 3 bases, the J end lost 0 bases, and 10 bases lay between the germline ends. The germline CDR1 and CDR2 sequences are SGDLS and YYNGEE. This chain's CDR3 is CASSEQGYSNQPQHF. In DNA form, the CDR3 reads TGTGCCAGCAGCGAACAGGGTTATAGCAATCAGCCCCAGCATTTT. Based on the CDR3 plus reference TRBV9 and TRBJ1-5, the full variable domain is DSGVTQTPKHLITATGQRVTLRCSPRSGDLSVYWYQQSLDQGLQFLIQYYNGEERAKGNILERFSAQQFPDLHSELNLSSLELGDSALYFCASSEQGYSNQPQHFGDGTRLSIL.

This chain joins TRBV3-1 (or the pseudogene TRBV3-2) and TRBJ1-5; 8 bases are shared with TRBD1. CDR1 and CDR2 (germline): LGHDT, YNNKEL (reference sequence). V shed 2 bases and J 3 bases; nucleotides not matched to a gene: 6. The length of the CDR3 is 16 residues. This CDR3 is CASSQSGTGLNQPQHF. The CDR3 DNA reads TGTGCCAGCAGCCAATCCGGGACAGGTCTCAATCAGCCCCAGCATTTT.